These 28 T cell receptor beta chains were sequenced from one sample in a study of long-term antiretroviral therapy in people with HIV. The authors ran the immunoSEQ assay, v3.0, at survey level. The assay was immunoSEQ multiplex PCR, and TCRdb's table has in-frame clones only and misses some. Altogether under 15,000 clones are present, roughly 82% being singletons, with the ten largest covering about 18%. Source: unsorted PBMCs, taken about 8 years after starting antiretroviral therapy. These receptors were collected from a man aged 45-60 years with HIV.

The chain has TRBV6-5 and TRBJ2-5; no clear D. Judging by the DNA end, TRBJ2-7 fits better; the J call may be wrong. CDR3 size: 12 residues. Germline CDR1 and CDR2: MNHEY and SVGAGI. CDR3 sequence (DNA): TGTGCCAGCAGTTATGGGACCTACGAGCAGTACTTC. Amino acid sequence: CASSYGTYEQYF.

This chain joins TRBV4-1 and TRBJ1-2; TRBD1 matches at 7 bases. Looked up from germline, CDR1 is MGHRA and CDR2 is YSYEKL. This CDR3 has 14 residues. The V and J ends lost 4 bases and 0 bases, in that order; junction bases with no gene match: 2. The CDR3 here is CASSPTGANYGYTF. As DNA, the CDR3 is TGCGCCAGCAGCCCCACAGGGGCTAACTATGGCTACACCTTC.

The chain couples TRBV5-1 to TRBJ1-1, with D uncertain. V was trimmed by 0 bases and J by 10 bases, leaving 13 bases between them. The CDR3 consists of 13 residues. The germline gives CDR1 SGHRS, CDR2 YFSETQ. Here the CDR3 DNA reads TGCGCCAGCAGCTTGGATTACAGTCTTGGAGCTTTCTTT. Translating it yields CASSLDYSLGAFF.

The CDR3 DNA is TGCAGCGTTCCAGACAGGGCCTTCACAGATACGCAGTATTTT. This sequence encodes CSVPDRAFTDTQYF. This rearrangement joins TRBV29-1 to TRBJ2-3; 7 bases line up with TRBD1. V trimming: 5 bases; J trimming: 2 bases; junction bases outside the gene matches: 7. The germline V gene has CDR1 SQVTM and CDR2 ANQGSEA. The CDR3 covers 14 residues.

The chain recombines TRBV11-2 with TRBJ1-1; no clear D gene. Germline-derived CDR1 and CDR2 are SGHAT and FQNNGV. There are 15 residues in the CDR3. The V end was cut by 1 base, the J end by 6 bases, with 15 bases between. CDR3 sequence (DNA): TGTGCCAGCAGCTTAGGGAGCGCTCCTGGGGCTGAAGCTTTCTTT. The encoded protein is CASSLGSAPGAEAFF. The complete variable domain, with remaining parts taken from reference TRBV11-2 and TRBJ1-1, reads EAGVAQSPRYKIIEKRQSVAFWCNPISGHATLYWYQQILGQGPKLLIQFQNNGVVDDSQLPKDRFSAERLKGVDSTLKIQPAKLEDSAVYLCASSLGSAPGAEAFFGQGTRLTVV.

The chain carries TRBV6-5 and TRBJ2-7; D is tentatively TRBD1 or TRBD2 (5 bases each). The CDR3 sequence is 15 residues long. Germline CDR1 and CDR2: MNHEY and SVGAGI. V was clipped by 5 bases and J by 2 bases, with 16 bases between them. CDR3 amino acids: CASSPPRVGAYEQYF. CDR3 nucleotide sequence: TGTGCCAGCAGTCCCCCCCGGGTGGGGGCCTACGAGCAGTACTTC.

The chain joins TRBV2 to TRBJ1-5; TRBD1 matches 7 bases. CDR1 SNHLY and CDR2 FYNNEI come from the germline V gene. Trimming cost V 6 bases and J 1 base; bases outside gene matches: 6. This CDR3 contains 15 residues. CDR3 sequence: CASSETGLSNQPQHF. The CDR3 DNA follows: TGTGCCAGCAGCGAGACAGGGTTGAGCAATCAGCCCCAGCATTTT.

The V and J genes are TRBV29-1 and TRBJ2-1; 7 positions agree with TRBD2. The germline V gene encodes CDR1 SQVTM and CDR2 ANQGSEA. V shed 0 bases, J shed 0 bases, and the junction held 5 bases outside the gene matches. This CDR3 is built from 16 residues. DNA of the CDR3: TGCAGCGTTGAAGATCCGGGGGGAACCTCCTACAATGAGCAGTTCTTC. Protein: CSVEDPGGTSYNEQFF.

The rearrangement joins TRBV6-1 to TRBJ2-5; D gene unclear. This CDR3 has 15 residues. V lost 2 bases and J lost 2, with 12 bases in between. Looked up from germline, CDR1 is MNHNS and CDR2 is SASEGT. The CDR3 loop reads CASSETATLQETQYF. The CDR3 coding sequence is TGTGCCAGCAGTGAAACCGCTACGCTTCAAGAGACCCAGTACTTC.

J is TRBJ1-1 and V is TRBV30; no definite D call. Germline CDR1 is GTSNPN and CDR2 is SVGIG (reference sequence). The CDR3 runs 11 residues. Trimming cost V 8 bases and J 4 bases, with 11 bases left between them. CDR3 nucleotides: TGTGCCCGTCTCGTAGGCACTGAAGCTTTCTTT. It codes for CARLVGTEAFF.

This clone was detected only once. The chain is built from TRBV2 and TRBJ1-4; D ambiguous. Trimming shortened V by 8 bases and J by 5 bases, and 18 bases separated the two germline ends. There are 15 residues in the CDR3. Germline V gene lookup returns CDR1 SNHLY and CDR2 FYNNEI. CDR3 nucleotides: TGTGCCAGCGCAGACGGGTTCGGGCAAAATGAAAAACTGTTTTTT. Translation: CASADGFGQNEKLFF. The full variable domain, with the rest looked up from reference TRBV2 and TRBJ1-4, is EPEVTQTPSHQVTQMGQEVILRCVPISNHLYFYWYRQILGQKVEFLVSFYNNEISEKSEIFDDQFSVERPDGSNFTLKIRSTKLEDSAMYFCASADGFGQNEKLFFGSGTQLSVL.

The table lists this clone with a few counts. The V and J genes are TRBV6-6 and TRBJ2-7; TRBD1 agrees at 9 bases. Germline CDR1 MNHNY, CDR2 SVGAGI (reference sequence). The CDR3 consists of 14 residues. The V and J ends lost 10 bases and 5 bases, in that order; junction bases with no gene match: 12. CDR3 in amino acids: CATGTGISGDEQYF. For the CDR3, the DNA is TGTGCCACTGGGACAGGGATCAGTGGAGACGAGCAGTACTTC.

V is TRBV7-2 and J is TRBJ2-1; 8 bases match TRBD2. The length of the CDR3 is 15 residues. With V trimmed by 6 bases and J by 3 bases, 7 bases remained unmatched. Germline assignment: CDR1 SGHTA and CDR2 FQGNSA. Here the CDR3 DNA reads TGTGCCAGCAGTTTCAGCGGGGGATACTACAATGAGCAGTTCTTC. Translating gives CASSFSGGYYNEQFF.

This clone was picked up a small number of times. This CDR3 is also generated by other DNA sequences in the sample. The rearrangement links TRBV5-4 to TRBJ2-3; possible D gene TRBD2, 6 bases. Trimming took off 5 bases at V and 1 base at J, with 8 bases between the two ends. Germline values: CDR1 SGHNT, CDR2 YYREEE (reference sequence). The CDR3 extends over 13 amino acids. The CDR3 DNA reads TGTGCCAGCAGAACGGGGGGCACAGATACGCAGTATTTT. Protein: CASRTGGTDTQYF.

Here the CDR3 DNA reads TGTGCCAGCAGCCTAGAAATTGAGCAGTTCTTC. This gives the protein CASSLEIEQFF. The chain combines TRBV7-9 with TRBJ2-1; D is undetermined. Per the germline V gene, CDR1 is SEHNR and CDR2 is FQNEAQ (reference sequence). The CDR3 is made up of 11 amino acids. V was shortened by 5 bases and J by 9 bases, with 8 bases between the two germline ends.

V usage is TRBV5-4 and J usage is TRBJ1-1, with no clear D. The CDR3 is 13 amino acids. The V gene lost 0 bases and the J gene lost 4 bases, with 7 bases spanning the gap. Germline lookup yields CDR1 SGHNT and CDR2 YYREEE (reference sequence). Here the CDR3 reads CASSLDESTEAFF. The DNA of the CDR3 is TGTGCCAGCAGCTTGGATGAGAGCACTGAAGCTTTCTTT.

CDR3 sequence: CASSLDRASGGATDTQYF. In DNA form, the CDR3 reads TGTGCCAGCAGCTTAGACAGGGCTAGCGGGGGGGCCACAGATACGCAGTATTTT. The chain joins TRBV7-8 to TRBJ2-3; 12 bases fit TRBD2. The CDR3 is 18 amino acids. Germline-derived CDR1 and CDR2 are SGHVS and FQNEAQ. V trimming: 1 base; J trimming: 2 bases; junction bases outside the gene matches: 7.

The rearrangement uses TRBV28 and TRBJ1-2, with D possibly matching TRBD1 (5 bases). V dropped 7 bases and J dropped 0 bases, with 18 bases sitting between them. Looked up from germline, CDR1 is MDHEN and CDR2 is SYDVKM. The CDR3 contains 16 residues. The CDR3 region has the DNA TGTGCCAGCACCTCATTCCGGGACCGAGCTAACTATGGCTACACCTTC. It translates to CASTSFRDRANYGYTF.

This chain uses TRBV30 with TRBJ2-3; TRBD1 might be the D (6 bases). Per the germline V gene, CDR1 is GTSNPN and CDR2 is SVGIG (reference sequence). This CDR3 comprises 15 residues. Trimming pared 3 bases from V and 4 bases from J, leaving 17 bases between. The CDR3 protein is CAWSGMTGRADTQYF. For the CDR3, the DNA is TGTGCCTGGAGCGGAATGACAGGACGGGCAGATACGCAGTATTTT.

The rearrangement links TRBV6-6 to TRBJ2-2; TRBD1 or TRBD2 may be the D gene (5 bases each). Germline lookup yields CDR1 MNHNY and CDR2 SVGAGI (reference sequence). This CDR3 contains 14 residues. The V and J ends lost 6 bases and 6 bases respectively, with 14 bases between them. CDR3 bases: TGTGCCAGCAGCTACGAGGGGCCGCCCGGGGAGCTGTTTTTT. Protein product: CASSYEGPPGELFF.

The chain carries TRBV28 and TRBJ2-1; TRBD1 might be the D (5 bases). The length of the CDR3 is 17 residues. Trimming removed 5 bases from V and 0 bases from J, with 17 bases in between. Germline values: CDR1 MDHEN, CDR2 SYDVKM. The DNA of the CDR3 is TGTGCCAGCAGTCGCACATGGACACCGAGCTCCTACAATGAGCAGTTCTTC. This sequence encodes CASSRTWTPSSYNEQFF.

The chain couples TRBV27 to TRBJ2-1; 8 nucleotides align to TRBD2. Germline CDR1 and CDR2: MNHEY and SMNVEV (reference sequence). The trim removed 2 bases at V and 4 bases at J, leaving 7 bases unmatched. The CDR3 contains 16 residues. CDR3 in DNA: TGTGCCAGCAGTTTAAGCACGGGGGGGCCGTACAATGAGCAGTTCTTC. It yields the protein CASSLSTGGPYNEQFF.

The chain carries TRBV7-6 and TRBJ2-1; D gene uncertain. Trimming pared 5 bases from V and 8 bases from J, leaving 10 bases between. This CDR3 is built from 12 residues. Germline CDR1 and CDR2: SGHVS and FNYEAQ. CDR3 in amino acids: CASSLSRDEQFF. The CDR3 nucleotides read TGTGCCAGCAGCCTCTCTCGAGATGAGCAGTTCTTC.

J is TRBJ2-1 and V is TRBV30; D call uncertain. This CDR3 comprises 15 residues. Germline V gives CDR1 GTSNPN, CDR2 SVGIG (reference sequence). V was shortened by 0 bases and J by 2 bases, with 11 bases between the two germline ends. The CDR3 DNA is TGTGCCTGGAGTGTACAAGGGTTCGCCTACAATGAGCAGTTCTTC. It codes for CAWSVQGFAYNEQFF.

The genes are TRBV7-9 and TRBJ2-7; TRBD2 agrees at 8 bases. The CDR3 is 15 residues long. Germline V gene data show CDR1 as SEHNR and CDR2 as FQNEAQ (reference sequence). J lost 5 bases, V lost 4 bases, and 10 bases had no gene match. The CDR3, as DNA: TGTGCCAGCAGCTCCCCTAGCGGGCTTGGGAACGAGCAGTACTTC. As protein: CASSSPSGLGNEQYF.

The V gene is TRBV5-1, the J gene TRBJ1-1; no firm D call. The CDR3 contains 14 residues. Germline CDR1 and CDR2: SGHRS and YFSETQ. Trimming left V 4 bases short and J 3 bases short, with 13 bases between. CDR3 sequence reads: CASSVSGPYTEAFF. The CDR3 DNA sequence: TGCGCCAGCAGCGTGTCCGGACCCTACACTGAAGCTTTCTTT.

The rearrangement uses TRBV27 and TRBJ2-7; 9 bases agree with TRBD1. Trimming at V came to 9 bases and at J to 5 bases, leaving 8 bases not matched to a gene. CDR1 and CDR2 from the germline V gene are MNHEY and SMNVEV (reference sequence). The CDR3 totals 13 residues. The CDR3 sequence is CASSSQGANEQYF. CDR3 DNA sequence: TGTGCCAGTAGCTCACAGGGGGCGAACGAGCAGTACTTC.

The gene calls are TRBV6-1 and TRBJ1-1; D gene ambiguous. CDR1 MNHNS and CDR2 SASEGT come from the germline V gene. Trimming removed 7 bases at V and 8 bases at J, with 8 bases between. CDR3 length: 10 residues. The CDR3 nucleotides read TGTGCCAGCATTGAGGTGGAAGCTTTCTTT. Translation: CASIEVEAFF.